Listed below are T cell receptor beta chains from one sample, sequenced in a study of siplizumab effects on memory and regulatory T cells. Sequenced by immunoSEQ multiplex PCR; TCRdb stores in-frame clones only, minus some. The sample includes around 94,000 clones, more than 85% of them seen just once. Sequencing was done on a sample of CD4+ T cells sorted from blood. The receptors derive from a human donor in good health. Each CDR3 is given with its conserved first and last residue. Fields, in order: J gene, D gene, V gene, clone size, CDR3 DNA, CDR3 protein. The D gene is left open where the match is weak. Part of the rows lack a size; the others show once, few, many or a class for expanded clones.

>TRBJ2-7|NA|TRBV7-6|NA
TGTGCCAGCAGCTTAGGGCACAGTTTGTCCGAGCAGTACTTC
CASSLGHSLSEQYF
>TRBJ2-5|NA|TRBV10-1|NA
TGCGCCAGCAGCGAAAGGTGGGAGGAGACCCAGTACTTC
CASSERWEETQYF
>TRBJ1-4|NA|TRBV6-5|NA
TGTGCCAGCAGTTTCTCGGCGAGGGTGGGTGAAAAACTGTTTTTT
CASSFSARVGEKLFF
>TRBJ2-1|TRBD2|TRBV7-2|NA
TGTGCCAGCAGCACGCCGGGACTAGCGGATAAGAGATACAATGAGCAGTTCTTC
CASSTPGLADKRYNEQFF
>TRBJ2-2|NA|TRBV10-1|NA
TGCGCCAGCAGTGAGTCGATGGTCCTGGGGGAGCTGTTTTTT
CASSESMVLGELFF
>TRBJ1-4|TRBD1|TRBV5-1|NA
TGCGCCAGCAGCCAAAGACAGGGCAATAATGAAAAACTGTTTTTT
CASSQRQGNNEKLFF
>TRBJ1-2|NA|TRBV19|NA
TGTGCCAGTAGTAAAACCCGGGGCGTCTATGGCTACACCTTC
CASSKTRGVYGYTF
>TRBJ2-5|NA|TRBV11-2|NA
TGTGCCAGCAGCCCCGACTGGGCGACCCAAGAGACCCAGTACTTC
CASSPDWATQETQYF
>TRBJ2-7|TRBD1|TRBV5-5|NA
TGTGCCAGCAGCCGAACAGGGGAATCCTACGAGCAGTACTTC
CASSRTGESYEQYF
>TRBJ1-2|NA|TRBV29-1|NA
TGCAGCGCCCGGGAGCCTACTAACTATGGCTACACCTTC
CSAREPTNYGYTF
>TRBJ2-6|TRBD2|TRBV28|once
TGTGCCAGCAGTTTTGGTCTTGGGGCGGGCAGGGAGGGAAGTGGGGCCAACGTCCTGACTTTC
CASSFGLGAGREGSGANVLTF
>TRBJ2-7|TRBD2|TRBV11-1|NA
TGTGCCAGCAGCTTACTAGCGGGAGGTCCCTCCTACGAGCAGTACTTC
CASSLLAGGPSYEQYF
>TRBJ2-7|NA|TRBV5-1|NA
TGCGCCAGCAGCTTGGTTGTCAGGGGTTCCTACGAGCAGTACTTC
CASSLVVRGSYEQYF
>TRBJ1-2|NA|TRBV6-5|NA
TGTGCCAGCAGCCCCATACGGGATGGCTACACCTTC
CASSPIRDGYTF
>TRBJ2-5|TRBD2|TRBV5-4|once
TGTGCCAGCAGGACTAGCGGGAGGGGAGAGACCCAGTACTTC
CASRTSGRGETQYF
>TRBJ2-1|NA|TRBV28|NA
TGTGCCAGCCTGGAAGGGAATGAGCAGTTCTTC
CASLEGNEQFF
>TRBJ2-7|NA|TRBV9|NA
TGTGCCAGCAGCGTTTTGGGACATAGACAGGACGAGCAGTACTTC
CASSVLGHRQDEQYF
>TRBJ2-3|TRBD1|TRBV18|NA
TGTGCCAGCTCACCCCCCGGGACAGGGTTTGGTCGCACAGATACGCAGTATTTT
CASSPPGTGFGRTDTQYF
>TRBJ2-1|TRBD2|TRBV14|few
TGTGCCAGCAGCCGCCTGGGAGGGAGGAATGAGCAGTTCTTC
CASSRLGGRNEQFF
>TRBJ1-2|NA|TRBV29-1|NA
TGCAGCGTCCATCCGGGCTACACCTTC
CSVHPGYTF
>TRBJ2-3|NA|TRBV5-1|NA
TGCGCCAGCAGCTTCCCTAGAGAAGATACGCAGTATTTT
CASSFPREDTQYF
>TRBJ1-3|NA|TRBV5-1|once
TGCGCCAGCAGCCCGGGGAACTCTGGAAACACCATATATTTT
CASSPGNSGNTIYF
>TRBJ2-1|NA|TRBV7-9|NA
TGTGCCAGCAGCCCTCCACTCTCGAGAAGCTCCTACAATGAGCAGTTCTTC
CASSPPLSRSSYNEQFF
>TRBJ2-3|NA|TRBV5-4|NA
TGTGCCAGCAGTTCCCAGGGTGGCACAGATACGCAGTATTTT
CASSSQGGTDTQYF
>TRBJ1-1|NA|TRBV7-9|NA
TGTGCCAGCAGCTTAGAGGGGCGGGGAACTGAAGCTTTCTTT
CASSLEGRGTEAFF
>TRBJ1-3|NA|TRBV27|NA
TGTGCCAGCAGTCCCCGGTCATTCTCTGGAAACACCATATATTTT
CASSPRSFSGNTIYF
>TRBJ2-3|NA|TRBV30|NA
TGTGCCTGGAGTGTAGATACGCAGTATTTT
CAWSVDTQYF
>TRBJ1-3|NA|TRBV19|NA
TGTGCCAGTAGCCAACAGGGTCTCTCTGGAAACACCATATATTTT
CASSQQGLSGNTIYF
>TRBJ2-1|NA|TRBV5-1|few
TGCGCCAGCAGTGTCGGGACCATCAACCCCAATGAGCAGTTCTTC
CASSVGTINPNEQFF
>TRBJ2-3|TRBD2|TRBV19|NA
TGTGCCAGTAGTAGGACTAGCGGGACAGATACGCAGTATTTT
CASSRTSGTDTQYF
>TRBJ2-7|TRBD1|TRBV2|NA
TGTGCCAGCAGTTTGGACAGGGGGAGGTACGAGCAGTACTTC
CASSLDRGRYEQYF
>TRBJ1-5|NA|TRBV18|NA
TGTGCCAGCTCAAAGTCTACGGATAGCAATCAGCCCCAGCATTTT
CASSKSTDSNQPQHF
>TRBJ2-1|NA|TRBV6-6|NA
TGTGCCAGCAGTTATCAGCTTCAGTCCGACAATGAGCAGTTCTTC
CASSYQLQSDNEQFF
>TRBJ2-7|TRBD1|TRBV7-9|NA
TGTGCCAGCAGCCCTAGAGGGACAGGGGAGGGTAACGAGCAGTACTTC
CASSPRGTGEGNEQYF
>TRBJ1-5|NA|TRBV2|NA
TGTGCCAGCAGTGAAAGAAGGGGAGACGGTTTTAGCAATCAGCCCCAGCATTTT
CASSERRGDGFSNQPQHF
>TRBJ1-1|NA|TRBV9|NA
TGTGCCAGCAGCGCGACAGCGATGAACACTGAAGCTTTCTTT
CASSATAMNTEAFF
>TRBJ2-5|TRBD1|TRBV5-1|NA
TGCGCCAGCAGCCGAATCGACAGGGCCCTTTATGAGACCCAGTACTTC
CASSRIDRALYETQYF
>TRBJ2-7|NA|TRBV7-6|once
TGTGCCAGCAGCCAGACGGGCAACTCCTACGAGCAGTACTTC
CASSQTGNSYEQYF
>TRBJ1-5|NA|TRBV7-6|few
TGTGCCAGCAGCTTAGCAACCCAGGGTCAGAATCAGCCCCAGCATTTT
CASSLATQGQNQPQHF
>TRBJ1-1|NA|TRBV7-9|NA
TGTGCCAGCAGCTTAGTGGGATCGAACACTGAAGCTTTCTTT
CASSLVGSNTEAFF
>TRBJ2-5|TRBD2|TRBV7-2|NA
TGTGCCAGCAGCTTAGACGCGTCGGGAGGGCCGAGGGGGACCCAGTACTTC
CASSLDASGGPRGTQYF
>TRBJ2-1|TRBD2|TRBV10-2|once
TGCGCCAGCAGTAAAGCGGGAGGATTGGGTGAGCAGTTCTTC
CASSKAGGLGEQFF
>TRBJ2-3|TRBD1|TRBV11-2|NA
TGTGCCAGCAGCCGAACCGGGACAGGGAACACAGATACGCAGTATTTT
CASSRTGTGNTDTQYF
>TRBJ2-2|TRBD1|TRBV19|NA
TGTGCCAGTAGTGCCCGACAGGGAAGGGGCACCGGGGAGCTGTTTTTT
CASSARQGRGTGELFF
>TRBJ1-5|NA|TRBV28|NA
TGTGCCAGCAGTTATGGGGGAGGGTTGCGCAATCAGCCCCAGCATTTT
CASSYGGGLRNQPQHF
>TRBJ2-2|TRBD1|TRBV10-3|NA
TGTGCCATCAGAACCGGGACAGGGGCCCCCGGGGAGCTGTTTTTT
CAIRTGTGAPGELFF